The clone carrying this T cell receptor (beta chain) was recorded at least ten times. Its antigen is as yet unknown. Amplification targeted TCR beta CDR3 regions from RNA transcripts. A first-round RT-PCR of the TCR CDR3 used the HTBI primer set. One entry per CDR3 protein, called by TCRdb with MiXCR from the multiplex PCR reads. The sample consists of roughly 520,000 distinct CDR3 sequences, around a quarter of them appearing once. This sample is drawn from a study of T cells in Graves' hyperthyroidism and ophthalmopathy. Those patients with uncontrolled infection, other autoimmune disease, pregnancy or lactation were excluded. Germline CDR1 SGHTA, CDR2 FQGNSA. The CDR3 consists of 15 residues. The V and J ends lost 5 bases and 3 bases, in that order; junction bases with no gene match: 9. Whole-study results and caveats: A model of 13 V-J pairs discriminated ophthalmopathy from stable hyperthyroidism.

The TCR originated in a young woman with Graves' ophthalmopathy. The sample comprised blood. The chain combines TRBV7-2 with TRBJ2-5; 7 positions match TRBD2. CDR3 nucleotide sequence: TGTGCCAGCAGCCCCCGGTATGGGGGGGAAGAGACCCAGTACTTC. Protein sequence: CASSPRYGGEETQYF.